The 25 T cell receptor beta chains given below trace back to one sample, sequenced in a study of T-cell memory formation after mild COVID-19 (TCRdb year 2021). Libraries were prepared through 5' RACE. The sequencer was an Illumina NovaSeq 6000. TCRdb trimmed public reads at Q25 via fastp, called clones via MiXCR and kept in-frame beta chains. Entries are consolidated by CDR3 protein sequence, retaining the most common genes and DNA. The sample table lists roughly 200,000 distinct CDR3 sequences, about 9.2% of them with a count of one. The ten largest clones represent 3% to 4.5% of the sample. Material: PBMCs or a T cell subset sorted from them (not recorded which). These receptors were collected from a man younger than 35 who had mild COVID-19 (a few samples of this study predate the infection). The sample titles of this study are shuffled in the database, so cell type and time point are left out; the donor was told from shared clones.

The rearrangement links TRBV19 to TRBJ2-3, with D possibly being TRBD2 (5 bases). Germline CDR1 LNHDA, CDR2 SQIVND (reference sequence). The CDR3 spans 13 residues. V was clipped by 3 bases and J by 1 base, with 5 bases between them. CDR3 sequence reads: CASSISGTDTQYF. The CDR3 nucleotides read TGTGCCAGTAGTATTAGCGGCACAGATACGCAGTATTTT.

The rearrangement joins TRBV7-9 to TRBJ1-6, with 10 positions matching TRBD1. Trimming took 7 bases from V and 7 from J; bases not matched to a gene: 10. The CDR3 has 16 residues. CDR1 is SEHNR, CDR2 FQNEAQ, per germline (reference sequence). Written as DNA, the CDR3 is TGTGCCAGCACCTCGGGACAGGGGAGTTGGAATTCACCCCTCCACTTT. This encodes CASTSGQGSWNSPLHF.

This chain connects TRBV20-1 to TRBJ1-5; D remains ambiguous. This CDR3 has 14 residues. Trimming took off 1 base at V and 0 bases at J, with 7 bases between the two ends. Germline CDR1 reads DFQATT; CDR2 reads SNEGSKA (reference sequence). The CDR3 region has the DNA TGCAGTGCTAGAGCACATTATAGCAATCAGCCCCAGCATTTT. Protein product: CSARAHYSNQPQHF.

The chain has TRBV7-2 and TRBJ2-7; D possibly corresponds to TRBD2 (5 bases). Germline-derived CDR1 and CDR2 are SGHTA and FQGNSA. Trimming shortened V by 2 bases and J by 4 bases, and 9 bases separated the two germline ends. The CDR3 sequence is 13 residues long. CDR3: CASSLPSYYEQYF. The CDR3 DNA is TGTGCCAGCAGCTTACCTAGCTATTACGAGCAGTACTTC.

The table lists this clonotype with a few counts. The chain carries TRBV18 and TRBJ2-5; D is possibly TRBD1 or TRBD2 (5 bases each). With 3 bases removed from V and 5 bases from J, the gap between germline ends came to 10 bases. In germline, CDR1 is KGHSH, CDR2 LQKENI. This CDR3 is 13 amino acids long. Here the CDR3 DNA reads TGTGCCAGCTCACCCGGGGCCGGTGAGACCCAGTACTTC. Translated: CASSPGAGETQYF.

A few counts support this clonotype. This chain uses TRBV15 with TRBJ1-2; D is ambiguous. The CDR3 is made up of 15 amino acids. Trimming removed 0 bases from V and 0 bases from J, with 8 bases in between. The germline CDR1 and CDR2 sequences are LNHNV and YYDKDF (reference sequence). This CDR3 reads CATSRDRSSNYGYTF. For the CDR3, the DNA is TGTGCCACCAGCAGAGATCGCAGCTCTAACTATGGCTACACCTTC. The whole variable domain, filled in from reference TRBV15 and TRBJ1-2, reads DAMVIQNPRYQVTQFGKPVTLSCSQTLNHNVMYWYQQKSSQAPKLLFHYYDKDFNNEADTPDNFQSRRPNTSFCFLDIRSPGLGDTAMYLCATSRDRSSNYGYTFGSGTRLTVV.

The chain links TRBV6-5 to TRBJ2-3, with D hard to call. The germline V gene encodes CDR1 MNHEY and CDR2 SVGAGI. The CDR3 extends over 14 amino acids. V lost 8 bases, J lost 2 bases, and 14 bases lay in between. The CDR3 sequence: CASRTGLSTDTQYF. CDR3 coding DNA: TGTGCCAGCCGTACGGGCCTATCCACAGATACGCAGTATTTT.

This clonotype occurred once. The chain has TRBV7-9 and TRBJ2-7; D unclear. CDR1 is SEHNR and CDR2 is FQNEAQ in the germline V gene (reference sequence). The ends were cut back, 2 bases at V and 1 base at J, with 12 bases in the middle. The CDR3 spans 15 residues. CDR3: CASSLPQARSYEQYF. For the CDR3, the DNA is TGTGCCAGCAGCTTACCCCAAGCGCGGTCCTACGAGCAGTACTTC.

This clonotype was detected only a few times. J is TRBJ2-1 and V is TRBV29-1; 9 bases match TRBD2. From germline, CDR1 is SQVTM and CDR2 ANQGSEA. The CDR3 consists of 17 residues. Trimming cost V 5 bases and J 1 base; bases outside gene matches: 12. CDR3 loop: CSVRASGVYQSYNEQFF. In DNA form, the CDR3 reads TGCAGCGTTAGGGCTAGCGGGGTTTATCAGTCCTACAATGAGCAGTTCTTC.

This clonotype occurred many times. V gene TRBV5-1 combines with J gene TRBJ1-1; 11 bases fit TRBD1. This CDR3 is built from 15 residues. From germline, CDR1 is SGHRS and CDR2 YFSETQ. J lost 4 bases, V lost 4 bases, and 6 bases had no gene match. CDR3 coding DNA: TGCGCCAGCAGCATTGGACAGGGGGCGTCCACTGAAGCTTTCTTT. It specifies CASSIGQGASTEAFF.

The rearrangement joins TRBV12-3 or TRBV12-4 to TRBJ2-5; 7 positions agree with TRBD1. The trim removed 6 bases at V and 5 bases at J, leaving 9 bases unmatched. This CDR3 contains 14 residues. CDR3: CASREQGWRETQYF. The CDR3 region has the DNA TGTGCCAGCAGGGAACAGGGGTGGCGGGAGACCCAGTACTTC.

This clonotype has more than one count but fewer than ten. The rearrangement links TRBV9 to TRBJ2-6; D is unclear. The CDR3 is 16 residues long. V was pared by 0 bases and J by 2 bases, with 9 bases between. The germline gives CDR1 SGDLS, CDR2 YYNGEE. CDR3 DNA: TGTGCCAGCAGCGTAGCTCAGGTACCTGGGGCCAACGTCCTGACTTTC. Its translation is CASSVAQVPGANVLTF.

The chain couples TRBV20-1 to TRBJ2-1; D may correspond to TRBD1 or TRBD2 (5 bases each). The germline V and J ends were trimmed by 4 bases and 6 bases, with 16 bases remaining between them. Looked up from germline, CDR1 is DFQATT and CDR2 is SNEGSKA (reference sequence). The CDR3 loop spans 14 amino acids. This CDR3 reads CSATPGPPRNEQFF. Written as DNA, the CDR3 is TGCAGTGCTACGCCGGGACCTCCGCGCAATGAGCAGTTCTTC.

This clonotype was counted only a few times. The rearrangement joins TRBV6-6 to TRBJ2-3; no clear D gene. The germline V gene has CDR1 MNHNY and CDR2 SVGAGI (reference sequence). Between the trimmed V and J ends, which lost 6 bases and 2 bases, there was a span of 15 bases. The CDR3 is made up of 15 amino acids. CDR3 sequence (DNA): TGTGCCAGCAGAGCCTCACCGGTTAACACAGATACGCAGTATTTT. Translating it yields CASRASPVNTDTQYF.

There are a few counts of this clonotype. In nucleotides, the CDR3 is TGCAGTGCTAGAGATCTCAGTTTCGGCTATGGCTACACCTTC. It translates to CSARDLSFGYGYTF. The V and J genes are TRBV20-1 and TRBJ1-2, with unresolved D. This CDR3 spans 14 amino acids. The germline V and J ends were trimmed by 0 bases and 4 bases, with 12 bases remaining between them. Germline CDR1 and CDR2: DFQATT and SNEGSKA (reference sequence).

The V call is TRBV7-3, the J call TRBJ1-2; 8 positions agree with TRBD1. This CDR3 has 13 amino acids. V was pared by 4 bases and J by 4 bases, with 2 bases of the junction left unmatched. Germline-derived CDR1 and CDR2 are SGHTA and FQGTGA. For the CDR3, the DNA is TGTGCCAGCAGCTGGGGACAGGCCTATGGCTACACCTTC. This codes for CASSWGQAYGYTF.

This clonotype was counted between two and nine times. This rearrangement joins TRBV25-1 to TRBJ1-3; D is unresolved. The V gene's germline CDR1 is MGHDK and CDR2 SYGVNS. The length of the CDR3 is 16 residues. The V end was cut by 6 bases, the J end by 0 bases, with 15 bases between. Written as DNA, the CDR3 is TGTGCCAGCAGCCAGGTGGGAACCCTCTCTGGAAACACCATATATTTT. Residues: CASSQVGTLSGNTIYF.

This clonotype came up a few times. V is TRBV5-4 and J is TRBJ1-3, with 7 bases matching TRBD1. V trimming: 0 bases; J trimming: 0 bases; junction bases outside the gene matches: 0. The CDR3 runs to 15 residues. From germline, CDR1 is SGHNT and CDR2 YYREEE (reference sequence). In DNA, the CDR3 is TGTGCCAGCAGCTTGGCAGGGGGCTCTGGAAACACCATATATTTT. Translating gives CASSLAGGSGNTIYF.

This clonotype was recorded a few times. This chain connects TRBV7-9 to TRBJ2-7, with TRBD1 identical over 9 bases. The CDR3 is 14 amino acids. Germline V gene lookup returns CDR1 SEHNR and CDR2 FQNEAQ (reference sequence). J lost 4 bases, V lost 3 bases, and 4 bases had no gene match. DNA of the CDR3: TGTGCCAGCAGCTTCACAGGACAGGGGTACGAGCAGTACTTC. Its protein product is CASSFTGQGYEQYF.

J is TRBJ1-1 and V is TRBV7-9; D is unresolved. CDR3 size: 13 residues. Germline loops: CDR1 SEHNR, CDR2 FQNEAQ (reference sequence). Trimming removed 1 base from V and 3 bases from J, with 6 bases in between. CDR3 coding DNA: TGTGCCAGCAGCTTAGAGGATTACACTGAAGCTTTCTTT. This sequence encodes CASSLEDYTEAFF.

This clonotype came up many times. The genes are TRBV20-1 and TRBJ2-7, with D perhaps TRBD1 (6 bases). The germline V and J ends were trimmed by 3 bases and 0 bases, with 15 bases remaining between them. The CDR3 has 15 amino acids. Germline values: CDR1 DFQATT, CDR2 SNEGSKA (reference sequence). DNA for the CDR3: TGCAGTGCTAGTTCGGACAGTTGGAGCTCCTACGAGCAGTACTTC. Translation gives CSASSDSWSSYEQYF.

This clonotype was seen more than once but under ten times. The chain carries TRBV18 and TRBJ1-1; the D gene is possibly TRBD1 (6 bases). CDR1 KGHSH and CDR2 LQKENI come from the germline V gene. Trimming pared 6 bases from V and 2 bases from J, leaving 13 bases between. The CDR3 runs to 14 residues. The CDR3 reads CASSPLTGNTEAFF. CDR3 DNA sequence: TGTGCCAGCTCTCCTTTGACAGGAAACACTGAAGCTTTCTTT.

This rearrangement joins TRBV9 to TRBJ2-5; D uncertain. Germline assignment: CDR1 SGDLS and CDR2 YYNGEE. Deletions cut 0 bases from V and 5 bases from J, with 8 bases between. The CDR3 totals 13 residues. The CDR3 is CASSVVGTETQYF. The CDR3 region has the DNA TGTGCCAGCAGCGTAGTAGGAACGGAGACCCAGTACTTC.

This clonotype came up a few times. The V call is TRBV7-3, the J call TRBJ2-2; tentative D call: TRBD1 (6 bases). Germline lookup yields CDR1 SGHTA and CDR2 FQGTGA. V shed 4 bases and J shed 4 bases, with 10 bases lying between them. The CDR3 is 14 amino acids. The CDR3 sequence: CASSWQGSTGELFF. The CDR3 nucleotides read TGTGCCAGCAGCTGGCAGGGGAGCACCGGGGAGCTGTTTTTT.

This clonotype was observed a few times. The chain is built from TRBV6-6 and TRBJ1-2; TRBD1 is a possible D gene (5 bases). With 0 bases removed from V and 6 bases from J, the gap between germline ends came to 14 bases. Looked up from germline, CDR1 is MNHNY and CDR2 is SVGAGI (reference sequence). The CDR3 has 15 amino acids. The CDR3 DNA sequence: TGTGCCAGCAGTTACTCAGCCGGGACGCCAAATGGCTACACCTTC. It yields the protein CASSYSAGTPNGYTF.